The 9 T cell receptor beta chains below all came from one sample that was sequenced in a study of monozygotic twins with inflammatory bowel disease. Reprocessing the 5' RACE reads, TCRdb reports a single entry for every CDR3 protein and omits DNA. The sample table sets out about 330,000 distinct CDR3 sequences. The sequenced sample consisted of blood. The receptors originated from a human donor with ulcerative colitis or Crohn's disease, or a healthy co-twin of an affected twin (not recorded which).

The J gene is TRBJ1-3, the V gene TRBV28; TCRdb outputs TRBD1, but without DNA this stays unchecked. Per germline, CDR1 MDHEN and CDR2 SYDVKM. There are 15 residues in the CDR3. The CDR3 is CASSSATGTVNTIYF.

The CDR3: CAGGTFNTGELFF. The chain is built from TRBV19 and TRBJ2-2; TCRdb's D gene call, TRBD2, goes unchecked for lack of DNA. Per the germline V gene, CDR1 is LNHDA and CDR2 is SQIVND (reference sequence). The CDR3 length is 13 residues.

The CDR3 loop is CAISIGTASTDTQYF. This sequence joins TRBV10-3 and TRBJ2-3; TCRdb gives TRBD1 as the D gene, but with no DNA this cannot be confirmed. Germline values: CDR1 ENHRY, CDR2 SYGVKD. This CDR3 is 15 amino acids long.

V is TRBV20-1 and J is TRBJ2-1; TCRdb's D call of TRBD1 is untestable without DNA. This CDR3 spans 15 amino acids. Germline lookup yields CDR1 DFQATT and CDR2 SNEGSKA (reference sequence). CDR3 region: CSAGTGPFHYNEQFF.

This chain links TRBV20-1 with TRBJ2-7; the D call from TCRdb, TRBD1, cannot be confirmed without DNA. This CDR3 comprises 14 residues. Germline V gene data show CDR1 as DFQATT and CDR2 as SNEGSKA (reference sequence). CDR3 sequence: CSATRVGGLIEQYF.

The chain employs TRBV5-4 and TRBJ2-7. From germline, CDR1 is SGHNT and CDR2 YYREEE (reference sequence). The CDR3 runs 14 residues. The CDR3 here is CASTAFDGSREQYF.

The chain links TRBV20-1 to TRBJ2-1. Germline assignment: CDR1 DFQATT and CDR2 SNEGSKA (reference sequence). This CDR3 is 14 amino acids long. This CDR3 reads CSARVSIGYNEQFF.

The chain is built from TRBV29-1 and TRBJ1-5; TCRdb proposes TRBD1, but this gene call is untestable without DNA. The germline V gene has CDR1 SQVTM and CDR2 ANQGSEA. The CDR3 has 12 residues. CDR3 amino acids: CSVGQGGQPQHF.

The chain carries TRBV20-1 and TRBJ2-3; TCRdb picks TRBD2, but there is no DNA to check that call. This CDR3 comprises 16 residues. CDR1 and CDR2 from the germline V gene are DFQATT and SNEGSKA (reference sequence). The CDR3 sequence: CSALTPREASTDTQYF.